Below, 30 T cell receptor beta chains from the same sample are listed, as sequenced in a study of radiation and T cells in renal cell carcinoma. Regarding time point: baseline pretreatment blood. Stated treatment: 15 Gy SBRT to primary tumor, nephrectomy 4 weeks later. This table comes from immunoSEQ multiplex PCR, and its TCRdb copy is limited to in-frame clones, with some not included. Here the sample spans tens of thousands of clones, just under 80% being singletons. The sequences come from blood, collected from a patient whose treatment included radiotherapy and nephrectomy. All receptors come from a man aged 60 to 75 with renal cell carcinoma.

The rearrangement uses TRBV6-5 and TRBJ2-3; TRBD1 is a possible D gene (5 bases). The CDR3 totals 13 residues. Trimming cost V 10 bases and J 1 base, with 12 bases left between them. Germline loops: CDR1 MNHEY, CDR2 SVGAGI. CDR3 sequence: CATIQGGTDTQYF. The DNA of the CDR3 is TGTGCCACCATCCAAGGGGGCACAGATACGCAGTATTTT.

Many counts were recorded for this clone. This chain connects TRBV11-2 to TRBJ1-3; no clear D. Germline V gene sequence: CDR1 SGHAT, CDR2 FQNNGV. V lost 4 bases, J lost 0 bases, and 7 bases lay in between. This CDR3 has 14 residues. CDR3 coding DNA: TGTGCCAGCAGCTCAGTCGTCTCTGGAAACACCATATATTTT. It translates to CASSSVVSGNTIYF.

The chain joins TRBV19 to TRBJ1-4, with 12 nucleotides matching TRBD1. Trimming cost V 6 bases and J 5 bases; bases outside gene matches: 7. Germline V gene lookup returns CDR1 LNHDA and CDR2 SQIVND (reference sequence). The CDR3 spans 16 residues. The DNA for the CDR3 is TGTGCCAGTAGCCGGGACAGGGGGCGAGTCAATGAAAAACTGTTTTTT. Amino acids: CASSRDRGRVNEKLFF.

This clone showed up just a few times. CDR3 loop: CASSSDRGRSDQPQHF. As DNA, the CDR3 is TGTGCCAGCAGTTCCGACAGGGGGCGCTCGGATCAGCCCCAGCATTTT. The V and J genes are TRBV5-6 and TRBJ1-5, with 10 bases that match TRBD1. The germline CDR1 and CDR2 sequences are SGHDT and YYEEEE. The trim removed 5 bases at V and 5 bases at J, leaving 10 bases unmatched. There are 16 residues in the CDR3.

This chain's CDR3 is CASSPTHRSASGNTIYF. In DNA, the CDR3 is TGTGCCAGCAGTCCGACCCACAGGTCCGCCTCTGGAAACACCATATATTTT. The chain uses TRBV27 and TRBJ1-3; a weak D match, TRBD1 (5 bases). V shed 5 bases and J shed 0 bases, with 17 bases lying between them. The CDR3 contains 17 residues. Per the germline V gene, CDR1 is MNHEY and CDR2 is SMNVEV (reference sequence).

The rearrangement joins TRBV11-2 to TRBJ2-7, with TRBD2 matching over 10 bases. V trimming: 5 bases; J trimming: 3 bases; junction bases outside the gene matches: 10. The CDR3 length is 16 residues. Germline values: CDR1 SGHAT, CDR2 FQNNGV. CDR3 sequence: CASSQGAGGPVYEQYF. Written as DNA, the CDR3 is TGTGCCAGCAGCCAAGGAGCGGGGGGGCCGGTCTACGAGCAGTACTTC.

CDR3 DNA: TGTGCCAGCAGTCTCCGGGACCTGGATGATACGCAGTATTTT. This gives the protein CASSLRDLDDTQYF. The chain combines TRBV6-5 with TRBJ2-3; D may correspond to TRBD1 or TRBD2 (5 bases each). The CDR3 consists of 14 residues. Trimming took 5 bases from V and 6 from J, leaving 15 bases between them. Germline lookup yields CDR1 MNHEY and CDR2 SVGAGI.

The chain has TRBV5-4 and TRBJ2-6; 9 nucleotides agree with TRBD1. Per germline, CDR1 SGHNT and CDR2 YYREEE (reference sequence). V was clipped by 0 bases and J by 2 bases; unmatched bases: 0. The CDR3 runs 16 residues. The CDR3 loop is CASSLGDRAGANVLTF. CDR3 bases: TGTGCCAGCAGCTTGGGGGACAGGGCTGGGGCCAACGTCCTGACTTTC.

This chain joins TRBV6-5 and TRBJ2-3, with TRBD2 matching 8 bases. CDR1 is MNHEY, CDR2 SVGAGI, per germline. The V gene end was trimmed by 2 bases and the J gene end by 1 base; junction bases not matched to a gene: 5. There are 16 residues in the CDR3. DNA for the CDR3: TGTGCCAGCAGTTACCGGGGTAGCGGGGGCACAGATACGCAGTATTTT. Its protein product is CASSYRGSGGTDTQYF.

This sequence joins TRBV11-2 and TRBJ2-1; D is unresolved. This CDR3 is 14 amino acids long. V shed 1 base and J shed 8 bases, with 12 bases lying between them. Germline V gives CDR1 SGHAT, CDR2 FQNNGV. CDR3 loop: CASSLGGGYDEQFF. The DNA for the CDR3 is TGTGCCAGCAGCTTAGGCGGTGGTTACGATGAGCAGTTCTTC.

The J gene is TRBJ1-1, the V gene TRBV6-1; possible D gene TRBD1, 5 bases. This CDR3 is built from 18 residues. Per the germline V gene, CDR1 is MNHNS and CDR2 is SASEGT. V dropped 4 bases and J dropped 0 bases, with 21 bases sitting between them. The CDR3 DNA sequence: TGTGCCAGCAGTGTAGGGGTAGGGGTAAAATACATGAACACTGAAGCTTTCTTT. The encoded protein is CASSVGVGVKYMNTEAFF.

This chain joins TRBV9 and TRBJ2-1, with D perhaps TRBD1 or TRBD2 (6 bases each). CDR3 length: 15 residues. V lost 4 bases to trimming and J lost 2 bases, with 13 bases between them. Germline loops: CDR1 SGDLS, CDR2 YYNGEE. Written as DNA, the CDR3 is TGTGCCAGCAGCCCAGAGGGGGGTCCCTACAATGAGCAGTTCTTC. Its translation: CASSPEGGPYNEQFF. Full variable domain (rest looked up from reference TRBV9 and TRBJ2-1): DSGVTQTPKHLITATGQRVTLRCSPRSGDLSVYWYQQSLDQGLQFLIQYYNGEERAKGNILERFSAQQFPDLHSELNLSSLELGDSALYFCASSPEGGPYNEQFFGPGTRLTVL.

The chain uses TRBV2 and TRBJ2-5; either TRBD1 or TRBD2 may supply D (6 bases each). The CDR3 runs to 15 residues. V lost 2 bases, J lost 5 bases, and 15 bases lay in between. From germline, CDR1 is SNHLY and CDR2 FYNNEI. DNA of the CDR3: TGTGCCAGCAGTGAAAAGGGGGGCCTGAGGGAGACCCAGTACTTC. It codes for CASSEKGGLRETQYF.

The J gene is TRBJ1-1, the V gene TRBV11-1; possible D gene TRBD1, 5 bases. V lost 4 bases and J lost 4, with 16 bases in between. This CDR3 contains 15 residues. Per germline, CDR1 SGHAT and CDR2 FQDESV (reference sequence). Here the CDR3 DNA reads TGTGCCAGCAGCTCCGACGGAGGGGTTGGCACTGAAGCTTTCTTT. Amino acid sequence: CASSSDGGVGTEAFF.

The chain links TRBV5-1 to TRBJ1-5, with 7 bases that match TRBD1. CDR3 length equals 18 residues. Germline CDR1 is SGHRS and CDR2 is YFSETQ. V lost 4 bases and J lost 0; bases outside the gene matches: 13. The CDR3 DNA sequence: TGCGCCAGCAGCCGAGGGGGCCCCTCAAATTATAGCAATCAGCCCCAGCATTTT. It codes for CASSRGGPSNYSNQPQHF.

This clone was recorded only once. The J gene is TRBJ2-2, the V gene TRBV7-2; D is possibly TRBD2 (6 bases). This CDR3 is 14 amino acids long. Trimming shortened V by 5 bases and J by 6 bases, and 13 bases separated the two germline ends. Germline V gene sequence: CDR1 SGHTA, CDR2 FQGNSA. CDR3 in amino acids: CASSNSLAPGELFF. The CDR3 nucleotides are TGTGCCAGCAGCAACTCCCTAGCGCCCGGGGAGCTGTTTTTT.

The chain combines TRBV9 with TRBJ2-1, with D possibly being TRBD2 (5 bases). Germline V gene sequence: CDR1 SGDLS, CDR2 YYNGEE. The CDR3 contains 14 residues. The ends were cut back, 4 bases at V and 1 base at J, with 9 bases in the middle. As DNA, the CDR3 is TGTGCCAGCAGCCCCGGACTGTCCTACAATGAGCAGTTCTTC. Its translation: CASSPGLSYNEQFF.

For this clone: The sample contains more than one DNA sequence encoding this CDR3. This chain joins TRBV5-8 and TRBJ1-1; 10 nucleotides align to TRBD1. The CDR3 consists of 15 residues. Germline V gene lookup returns CDR1 SGHTS and CDR2 YDEGEE. V lost 4 bases and J lost 5; bases outside the gene matches: 8. The CDR3 nucleotides read TGTGCCAGCAGCCCTTTGCGGACAGGGGGAACTGAAGCTTTCTTT. Its translation: CASSPLRTGGTEAFF.

This chain links TRBV30 with TRBJ1-5; a weak D match, TRBD1 (5 bases). The CDR3 length is 13 residues. Deletions cut 2 bases from V and 4 bases from J, with 9 bases between. Germline V CDR1 and CDR2: GTSNPN, SVGIG (reference sequence). DNA for the CDR3: TGTGCCTGGAGTAGGGGTTTGAATCAGCCCCAGCATTTT. This codes for CAWSRGLNQPQHF. The variable domain in full, with the rest retrieved from reference TRBV30 and TRBJ1-5, is SQTIHQWPATLVQPVGSPLSLECTVEGTSNPNLYWYRQAAGRGLQLLFYSVGIGQISSEVPQNLSASRPQDRQFILSSKKLLLSDSGFYLCAWSRGLNQPQHFGDGTRLSIL.

CDR3 DNA: TGTGCCAGCAGCTCGGGTTTCTACGAGCAGTACTTC. Amino acids: CASSSGFYEQYF. This sequence joins TRBV7-2 and TRBJ2-7; the D is unclear. Deletions cut 4 bases from V and 3 bases from J, with 7 bases between. Per germline, CDR1 SGHTA and CDR2 FQGNSA. The CDR3 runs 12 residues.

The chain has TRBV11-3 and TRBJ2-2; D gene ambiguous. V lost 4 bases and J lost 1, with 7 bases in between. The CDR3 extends over 14 amino acids. Germline values: CDR1 SGHNT, CDR2 YENEEA. CDR3 DNA: TGTGCCAGCAGCTATAGAGGGAACACCGGGGAGCTGTTTTTT. This encodes CASSYRGNTGELFF.

The J gene is TRBJ2-7, the V gene TRBV19, with 8 nucleotides matching TRBD1. This CDR3 comprises 15 residues. Germline CDR1 and CDR2: LNHDA and SQIVND (reference sequence). Trimming cost V 6 bases and J 5 bases; bases outside gene matches: 12. Here the CDR3 DNA reads TGTGCCAGTAGCTCATCCGCCAGGGGGCTGGACGAGCAGTACTTC. Residues: CASSSSARGLDEQYF.

This clone is categorized as medium-sized (0.01 to 0.1%). This chain joins TRBV20-1 and TRBJ2-5; unclear D gene. The CDR3 loop spans 9 amino acids. With 7 bases removed from V and 5 bases from J, the gap between germline ends came to 5 bases. Germline V CDR1 and CDR2: DFQATT, SNEGSKA (reference sequence). The DNA of the CDR3 is TGCAGTGTCGGGGAGACCCAGTACTTC. As protein: CSVGETQYF.

The chain carries TRBV7-8 and TRBJ1-2; D unresolved. Germline lookup yields CDR1 SGHVS and CDR2 FQNEAQ. This CDR3 region has 13 residues. V shed 1 base and J shed 2 bases, with 5 bases lying between them. CDR3 residues: CASSLGLNYGYTF. The CDR3 DNA sequence: TGTGCCAGCAGCTTAGGATTGAACTATGGCTACACCTTC.

This chain links TRBV6-5 with TRBJ1-4; tentative D call: TRBD1 (5 bases). Trimming cost V 2 bases and J 7 bases, with 17 bases left between them. Looked up from germline, CDR1 is MNHEY and CDR2 is SVGAGI. This CDR3 contains 16 residues. The CDR3 sequence is CASSYHLGQGSEKLFF. DNA for the CDR3: TGTGCCAGCAGTTACCATTTGGGGCAGGGAAGTGAAAAACTGTTTTTT.

The chain joins TRBV9 to TRBJ2-1; no clear D gene. In germline, CDR1 is SGDLS, CDR2 YYNGEE. V was cut by 2 bases and J by 5 bases, with 8 bases left in between. CDR3 length: 13 amino acids. DNA for the CDR3: TGTGCCAGCAGCGTCGGTCAAAACAATGAGCAGTTCTTC. Translating it yields CASSVGQNNEQFF.

This chain joins TRBV7-9 and TRBJ2-2; no clear D gene. Trimming removed 5 bases at V and 5 bases at J, with 9 bases between. CDR3 length equals 13 residues. Germline CDR1 SEHNR, CDR2 FQNEAQ (reference sequence). The CDR3 DNA sequence: TGTGCCAGCAGCCCGAGTGGGACCGGGGAGCTGTTTTTT. Translation: CASSPSGTGELFF.

This clone was found once. The V call is TRBV29-1, the J call TRBJ2-5; TRBD1 is a possible D gene (7 bases). Germline CDR1 reads SQVTM; CDR2 reads ANQGSEA. This CDR3 region has 16 residues. Trimming pared 1 base from V and 4 bases from J, leaving 19 bases between. The DNA of the CDR3 is TGCAGCGTTGAAGGAGGGGCAGGGGGGTTTATAGAGACCCAGTACTTC. This gives the protein CSVEGGAGGFIETQYF.

The chain recombines TRBV14 with TRBJ1-1, with a weak D call TRBD1 (5 bases). The V end was cut by 4 bases, the J end by 5 bases, with 20 bases between. This CDR3 is built from 16 residues. Germline V gene data show CDR1 as SGHDN and CDR2 as FVKESK. For the CDR3, the DNA is TGTGCCAGCAGCCGGGGACCAAAAGGGAGGGGAACTGAAGCTTTCTTT. Translation: CASSRGPKGRGTEAFF.

This clone showed up just a few times. The V and J genes are TRBV15 and TRBJ1-4, with a weak D call TRBD1 (6 bases). The germline CDR1 and CDR2 sequences are LNHNV and YYDKDF (reference sequence). V was trimmed by 0 bases and J by 7 bases, leaving 12 bases between them. The length of the CDR3 is 15 residues. The CDR3 sequence is CATSREQVQGEKLFF. CDR3 coding DNA: TGTGCCACCAGCAGAGAACAGGTACAGGGTGAAAAACTGTTTTTT.